Detailed here is one TCR beta chain. Its antigen is unknown. Given a much more abundant clone one base away, this may be a read error. The V gene's germline CDR1 is LNHDA and CDR2 SQIVND (reference sequence). V gave up 2 bases and J gave up 4 bases; unmatched junction bases: 4. The CDR3 is 15 residues long. The data derive from a study of T cell responses to AZD1222 COVID-19 vaccine. Study-level findings and limits: Among AZD1222 vaccinees, only five or six were seropositive at baseline.

TCRdb's copy holds only in-frame clones and misses some; the assay was immunoSEQ multiplex PCR. The data show around 160,000 clones, approximately 78% seen once. V and J are TRBV19 and TRBJ2-7; TRBD2 aligns across 11 bases. The sample consisted of peripheral blood, taken on day 0 of MenACWY control vaccination. The sequence was obtained from an adult in good health. CDR3 sequence (DNA): TGTGCCAGTAGTATAAGACTAGCGGGGTGGTACGAGCAGTACTTC. Its translation: CASSIRLAGWYEQYF.